The 26 T cell receptor beta chains in this list originate from one sample, sequenced in a study of CD8+CD57+ T cells in acquired aplastic anemia. Selection for sequencing was limited to patients who had shown CD8+CD57+ cell expansion by flow cytometry. Genomic DNA templated the TCR beta VDJ and CDR3 profiling. TCRdb passed the reads through MiXCR, listing each CDR3 protein once. The sample consists of around 130,000 distinct CDR3 sequences, 45% to 60% of them appearing once. Sequencing was performed on sorted CD4+, CD8+, or CD8+CD57+ T cells (not recorded which) from PBMCs. These receptors all come from a human donor with aplastic anemia.

The CDR3 region is CATSSAHTGGGNQPQHF. In DNA, the CDR3 is TGTGCCACCAGCAGTGCTCACACAGGGGGCGGCAATCAGCCCCAGCATTTT. The rearrangement links TRBV15 to TRBJ1-5, with 9 bases identical to TRBD1. Germline V CDR1 and CDR2: LNHNV, YYDKDF (reference sequence). This CDR3 spans 17 amino acids. The V and J ends lost 3 bases and 2 bases, in that order; junction bases with no gene match: 8.

The gene calls are TRBV20-1 and TRBJ2-4; weak D call: TRBD1 (5 bases). The CDR3 spans 14 residues. Germline V gene lookup returns CDR1 DFQATT and CDR2 SNEGSKA (reference sequence). V was shortened by 5 bases and J by 0 bases, with 11 bases between the two germline ends. The CDR3 region is CSASRQLAKNIQYF. The CDR3 DNA sequence: TGCAGTGCTTCCCGACAGTTAGCCAAAAACATTCAGTACTTC.

The V and J genes are TRBV15 and TRBJ2-3, with TRBD1 as a possible D gene (5 bases). The CDR3 sequence is 17 residues long. The germline V gene has CDR1 LNHNV and CDR2 YYDKDF (reference sequence). The V end lost 3 bases, the J end lost 6 bases, and 22 bases lay between the germline ends. CDR3 residues: CATSSLLIRANGDTQYF. DNA of the CDR3: TGTGCCACCAGCAGCTTACTGATCAGGGCAAACGGTGATACGCAGTATTTT.

On this clonotype: This could be a read error, since a much larger clone is one nucleotide away. The gene calls are TRBV11-2 and TRBJ2-5; TRBD2 agrees at 12 bases. CDR1 and CDR2 (germline): SGHAT, FQNNGV. The CDR3 is 16 amino acids. After removal of 3 bases from V and 4 bases from J, the junction contained 6 bases not matched to a gene. CDR3 in amino acids: CASSLGLAGDRETQYF. The CDR3 DNA follows: TGTGCCAGCAGCTTGGGACTAGCGGGTGACCGAGAGACCCAGTACTTC.

As to this clonotype: At one end, the junction sequence differs from germline, possibly due to a read error. The chain couples TRBV20-1 to TRBJ2-5; D gene unclear. Germline V lookup: CDR1 DFQATT, CDR2 SNEGSKA (reference sequence). The CDR3 has 12 residues. CDR3 in DNA: TGCAGTGCTAGGGACGATCAAGGGACCCAGTACTTC. Its translation: CSARDDQGTQYF.

This clonotype was observed a handful of times. This sequence joins TRBV6-6 and TRBJ2-1; 8 bases are a match to TRBD2. Trimming took 0 bases from V and 5 from J; bases not matched to a gene: 3. CDR1 MNHNY and CDR2 SVGAGI come from the germline V gene (reference sequence). The CDR3 totals 15 residues. CDR3 sequence reads: CASSYSSGVNNEQFF. In DNA, the CDR3 is TGTGCCAGCAGTTACTCTAGCGGGGTAAACAATGAGCAGTTCTTC.

The rearrangement joins TRBV2 to TRBJ2-1; 9 nucleotides line up with TRBD2. Per germline, CDR1 SNHLY and CDR2 FYNNEI. This CDR3 contains 16 residues. Trimming cost V 5 bases and J 5 bases; bases outside gene matches: 10. The CDR3 DNA reads as TGTGCCAGCAGTTTATCCGGGACTAGCTACCACAATGAGCAGTTCTTC. Amino acids: CASSLSGTSYHNEQFF.

The chain is built from TRBV6-2 or TRBV6-3 and TRBJ1-1; D gene ambiguous. This CDR3 spans 12 amino acids. Trimming took off 2 bases at V and 5 bases at J, with 6 bases between the two ends. Germline V CDR1 and CDR2: MNHEY, SVGEGT. The CDR3 DNA reads as TGTGCCAGCAGTTACGGCGTGACTGAAGCTTTCTTT. This translates into CASSYGVTEAFF.

This clonotype was picked up many times. The chain links TRBV5-4 to TRBJ2-5, with D hard to call. Germline V gene sequence: CDR1 SGHNT, CDR2 YYREEE (reference sequence). The CDR3 runs to 15 residues. V was trimmed by 4 bases and J by 1 base, leaving 14 bases between them. CDR3 in DNA: TGTGCCAGCAGCCCTAAGAACGAACTCCAAGAGACCCAGTACTTC. Translating it yields CASSPKNELQETQYF.

The V call is TRBV5-1, the J call TRBJ2-3; the D gene is possibly TRBD2 (6 bases). CDR1 SGHRS and CDR2 YFSETQ come from the germline V gene. The CDR3 is 15 amino acids. Trimming shortened V by 5 bases and J by 0 bases, and 13 bases separated the two germline ends. The CDR3 DNA follows: TGCGCCAGCAGATCCACGGGGACTAGCACAGATACGCAGTATTTT. Its protein product is CASRSTGTSTDTQYF.

The chain uses TRBV24-1 and TRBJ2-7; no firm D call. The CDR3 is made up of 12 amino acids. Germline V gives CDR1 KGHDR, CDR2 SFDVKD. Between the trimmed V and J ends, which lost 6 bases and 2 bases, there was a span of 7 bases. CDR3 bases: TGTGCCACCAGTTCGACCCCCTACGAGCAGTACTTC. Its translation: CATSSTPYEQYF.

The chain recombines TRBV19 with TRBJ1-1; D is uncertain. V gave up 4 bases and J gave up 0 bases, with 12 bases separating them. Germline CDR1 and CDR2: LNHDA and SQIVND (reference sequence). This CDR3 has 15 residues. CDR3 sequence: CASSTPTGLNTEAFF. The CDR3 DNA reads TGTGCCAGTAGTACCCCTACCGGATTGAACACTGAAGCTTTCTTT.

This clonotype came up many times. This sequence joins TRBV7-8 and TRBJ2-7; 7 positions agree with TRBD2. V lost 3 bases, J lost 2 bases, and 7 bases stayed unmatched. Germline-derived CDR1 and CDR2 are SGHVS and FQNEAQ. The CDR3 extends over 15 amino acids. CDR3 sequence (DNA): TGTGCCAGCAGCTTGTCTAGCGGAAGTACCTACGAGCAGTACTTC. The encoded protein is CASSLSSGSTYEQYF.

V and J are TRBV19 and TRBJ2-2; 7 nucleotides agree with TRBD2. The CDR3 extends over 17 amino acids. The V gene end was trimmed by 5 bases and the J gene end by 5 bases; junction bases not matched to a gene: 14. Germline assignment: CDR1 LNHDA and CDR2 SQIVND (reference sequence). The CDR3 DNA sequence: TGTGCCAGTAGTTCCGGACCCGGAGGGGAGGGGACCGGGGAGCTGTTTTTT. Amino acid sequence: CASSSGPGGEGTGELFF.

This chain links TRBV12-3 or TRBV12-4 with TRBJ1-6; no clear D. V gave up 6 bases and J gave up 10 bases, with 19 bases separating them. CDR3 size: 15 residues. The CDR3 DNA follows: TGTGCCAGCAGCCAAGGACGCGTCGTAGGGTCACCCCTCCACTTT. This encodes CASSQGRVVGSPLHF.

CDR3 loop: CATSRAGEGHEQYF. DNA for the CDR3: TGTGCCACCAGCAGAGCCGGGGAGGGGCACGAGCAGTACTTC. The V call is TRBV15, the J call TRBJ2-7, with 7 bases aligning to TRBD2. The CDR3 consists of 14 residues. Unmatched junction bases numbered 5, after V lost 1 base and J lost 5 bases. The germline CDR1 and CDR2 sequences are LNHNV and YYDKDF (reference sequence). The full variable domain, with the rest looked up from reference TRBV15 and TRBJ2-7, is DAMVIQNPRYQVTQFGKPVTLSCSQTLNHNVMYWYQQKSSQAPKLLFHYYDKDFNNEADTPDNFQSRRPNTSFCFLDIRSPGLGDTAMYLCATSRAGEGHEQYFGPGTRLTVT.

The rearrangement uses TRBV11-3 and TRBJ1-1, with D possibly matching TRBD1 (5 bases). Germline V CDR1 and CDR2: SGHNT, YENEEA. Trimming pared 5 bases from V and 7 bases from J, leaving 14 bases between. The CDR3 runs 13 residues. The CDR3 coding sequence is TGTGCCAGCAGCCCTCCCTGGGGGGGTGAAGCTTTCTTT. This sequence encodes CASSPPWGGEAFF.

This clonotype was found once. The chain is built from TRBV5-1 and TRBJ2-3; perhaps TRBD1 as D (6 bases). The germline V and J ends were trimmed by 1 base and 6 bases, with 18 bases remaining between them. The CDR3 is 16 residues long. Germline-derived CDR1 and CDR2 are SGHRS and YFSETQ. CDR3 in amino acids: CASSLPRGGRGDTQYF. CDR3 bases: TGCGCCAGCAGCTTGCCCAGGGGTGGAAGGGGCGATACGCAGTATTTT. The variable domain in full, completed from reference TRBV5-1 and TRBJ2-3, reads KAGVTQTPRYLIKTRGQQVTLSCSPISGHRSVSWYQQTPGQGLQFLFEYFSETQRNKGNFPGRFSGRQFSNSRSEMNVSTLELGDSALYLCASSLPRGGRGDTQYFGPGTRLTVL.

The chain links TRBV29-1 to TRBJ1-1; TRBD1 might be the D (5 bases). V shed 0 bases and J shed 5 bases, with 10 bases lying between them. The CDR3 spans 13 residues. Germline lookup yields CDR1 SQVTM and CDR2 ANQGSEA. The CDR3 protein is CSVEDRGGTEAFF. The CDR3 nucleotides are TGCAGCGTTGAAGATCGGGGGGGGACTGAAGCTTTCTTT.

J is TRBJ2-3 and V is TRBV7-2, with 8 bases matching TRBD2. V lost 4 bases to trimming and J lost 4 bases; unmatched junction nucleotides: 4. CDR3 length: 14 residues. Germline assignment: CDR1 SGHTA and CDR2 FQGNSA. This CDR3 is CASSYGTRSDTQYF. The CDR3 bases are TGTGCCAGCAGCTACGGGACTAGGTCAGATACGCAGTATTTT.

The genes are TRBV24-1 and TRBJ2-1; D possibly corresponds to TRBD1 (5 bases). The CDR3 totals 15 residues. The germline V and J ends were trimmed by 2 bases and 7 bases, with 14 bases remaining between them. Per the germline V gene, CDR1 is KGHDR and CDR2 is SFDVKD. The CDR3 reads CATSDSTRVTNEQFF. The CDR3 DNA reads as TGTGCCACCAGTGATTCCACCAGGGTAACGAATGAGCAGTTCTTC.

The CDR3 DNA follows: TGTGCCAGCAGCTTTTGGCCGGTTAAAGAGACCCAGTACTTC. This gives the protein CASSFWPVKETQYF. The chain recombines TRBV7-4 with TRBJ2-5; D is ambiguous. Germline CDR1 and CDR2: SGHVT and SQSDAQ. This CDR3 has 14 residues. Trimming took off 3 bases at V and 3 bases at J, with 11 bases between the two ends.

As to this clonotype: No DNA is shown, since the ends of the CDR3 on it are uncertain; the CDR3 is the one TCRdb lists. This chain uses TRBV19 with TRBJ1-6; the DNA was not compared with TRBD1, the D call given in the table. Germline values: CDR1 LNHDA, CDR2 SQIVND (reference sequence). The CDR3 totals 15 residues, both ends included. The CDR3 region is CASEQGYSCNSPLHF.

The V and J genes are TRBV15 and TRBJ1-1, with D possibly matching TRBD1 (5 bases). The germline V gene encodes CDR1 LNHNV and CDR2 YYDKDF (reference sequence). The CDR3 spans 13 residues. V lost 8 bases, J lost 4 bases, and 14 bases lay in between. CDR3 region: CATGKGGVTEAFF. CDR3 nucleotides: TGTGCCACCGGAAAAGGAGGGGTCACTGAAGCTTTCTTT.

The chain carries TRBV7-9 and TRBJ2-5, with a tentative D call TRBD1 (8 bases). In germline, CDR1 is SEHNR, CDR2 FQNEAQ (reference sequence). Trimming took off 5 bases at V and 2 bases at J, with 15 bases between the two ends. The CDR3 has 15 residues. CDR3 loop: CASSPGQGGQETQYF. For the CDR3, the DNA is TGTGCCAGCAGCCCCGGACAGGGAGGGCAAGAGACCCAGTACTTC.

The chain is built from TRBV2 and TRBJ2-5; no clear D gene. The CDR3 has 11 residues. Germline values: CDR1 SNHLY, CDR2 FYNNEI. The V end was cut by 8 bases, the J end by 0 bases, with 4 bases between. This chain's CDR3 is CASGYQETQYF. The CDR3 bases are TGTGCCAGCGGGTACCAAGAGACCCAGTACTTC.